These 22 T cell receptor beta chains were sequenced from one sample in a study of blood T cell repertoires in COVID-19 (dated by TCRdb to about 2020). The receptor library was made with the immunoSEQ multiplex PCR assay. Imported from immuneACCESS, the table was reduced by TCRdb to in-frame sequences with V and J called. These copies leave out some clones; in studies compared against another copy, an unresolved V gene accounts for under half, and the cause of the remainder is not known. The sample has roughly 120,000 clones on record, approximately 81% of them singletons. The top ten hold roughly 4.3% of the sample. The sequenced sample was peripheral blood. The receptor source for this set is an elderly woman with acute or convalescent COVID-19.

This clone has just a few counts. The rearrangement links TRBV28 to TRBJ1-4; weak D call: TRBD1 (5 bases). V dropped 4 bases and J dropped 7 bases, with 16 bases sitting between them. Germline V CDR1 and CDR2: MDHEN, SYDVKM. CDR3 length: 15 amino acids. As DNA, the CDR3 is TGTGCCAGCAGTTACCCGTGGGGGAGGGCTGAAAAACTGTTTTTT. Translating it yields CASSYPWGRAEKLFF.

The rearrangement links TRBV19 to TRBJ1-5, with 9 positions matching TRBD1. The CDR3 covers 15 residues. Germline-derived CDR1 and CDR2 are LNHDA and SQIVND (reference sequence). V was pared by 6 bases and J by 3 bases, with 6 bases of the junction left unmatched. The CDR3 loop is CASSSGTGTNQPQHF. In DNA, the CDR3 is TGTGCCAGTAGCTCCGGGACAGGGACCAATCAGCCCCAGCATTTT.

The chain has TRBV29-1 and TRBJ2-2; maybe TRBD2 (5 bases). The germline CDR1 and CDR2 sequences are SQVTM and ANQGSEA. The CDR3 runs to 13 residues. V was trimmed by 6 bases and J by 3 bases, leaving 11 bases between them. The CDR3 region has the DNA TGCAGCGTGGGATTCGGGGACACCGGGGAGCTGTTTTTT. This gives the protein CSVGFGDTGELFF.

The chain uses TRBV4-3 and TRBJ2-2; D gene uncertain. Between the trimmed V and J ends, which lost 0 bases and 1 base, there was a span of 15 bases. The CDR3 loop spans 18 amino acids. Looked up from germline, CDR1 is LGHNA and CDR2 is YSLEER. This CDR3 reads CASSQEVIASLNTGELFF. As DNA, the CDR3 is TGCGCCAGCAGCCAAGAAGTAATCGCCAGTTTGAACACCGGGGAGCTGTTTTTT.

J is TRBJ2-7 and V is TRBV5-4, with TRBD1 identical over 9 bases. V gave up 1 base and J gave up 3 bases; unmatched junction bases: 5. Germline-derived CDR1 and CDR2 are SGHNT and YYREEE (reference sequence). The CDR3 extends over 15 amino acids. CDR3 residues: CASSLPGQGSYEQYF. For the CDR3, the DNA is TGTGCCAGCAGCTTGCCGGGACAGGGTAGCTACGAGCAGTACTTC.

The chain is built from TRBV24-1 and TRBJ1-5; no reliable D call. Germline loops: CDR1 KGHDR, CDR2 SFDVKD. Trimming left V 5 bases short and J 4 bases short, with 8 bases between. There are 13 residues in the CDR3. CDR3 sequence (DNA): TGTGCCACCAGTGCCACCCAGAATCAGCCCCAGCATTTT. The encoded protein is CATSATQNQPQHF.

The chain employs TRBV7-2 and TRBJ1-1; 8 nucleotides align to TRBD1. V lost 4 bases to trimming and J lost 11 bases; unmatched junction nucleotides: 9. Looked up from germline, CDR1 is SGHTA and CDR2 is FQGNSA. The CDR3 is 13 amino acids. The CDR3 DNA sequence: TGTGCCAGCAGCTCAGCCGGGACAGGCATGGCTTTCTTT. Its protein is CASSSAGTGMAFF. The variable domain in full, completed from reference TRBV7-2 and TRBJ1-1, reads GAGVSQSPSNKVTEKGKDVELRCDPISGHTALYWYRQSLGQGLEFLIYFQGNSAPDKSGLPSDRFSAERTGGSVSTLTIQRTQQEDSAVYLCASSSAGTGMAFFGQGTRLTVV.

V gene TRBV5-1 combines with J gene TRBJ2-7; TRBD1 might be the D (6 bases). Germline V CDR1 and CDR2: SGHRS, YFSETQ. Trimming removed 8 bases from V and 3 bases from J, with 15 bases in between. The CDR3 extends over 13 amino acids. CDR3 DNA: TGCGCCAGTTCCTGGGACAAACTCTACGAGCAGTACTTC. This gives the protein CASSWDKLYEQYF.

The chain recombines TRBV28 with TRBJ1-2; 7 bases map to TRBD1. After removal of 7 bases from V and 5 bases from J, the junction contained 7 bases not matched to a gene. The CDR3 covers 13 residues. Germline V gene sequence: CDR1 MDHEN, CDR2 SYDVKM. Written as DNA, the CDR3 is TGTGCCAGCAATCCTCCGACAGGGTATGGCTACACCTTC. Translated, it gives CASNPPTGYGYTF.

V gene TRBV6-5 combines with J gene TRBJ2-7, with a weak D call TRBD1 (6 bases). V was pared by 5 bases and J by 3 bases, with 8 bases between. The CDR3 consists of 12 residues. Germline CDR1 reads MNHEY; CDR2 reads SVGAGI. CDR3 sequence (DNA): TGTGCCAGCAGTAAGGACAGCTACGAGCAGTACTTC. It translates to CASSKDSYEQYF.

Details on this clone: Other DNA sequences in the sample encode the same CDR3. The chain carries TRBV24-1 and TRBJ2-5, with 8 bases lining up with TRBD1. The CDR3 is made up of 15 amino acids. J was trimmed by 4 bases and V by 4 bases; bases with no gene match: 7. Germline assignment: CDR1 KGHDR and CDR2 SFDVKD. The CDR3 is CATSDPQGAGETQYF. The CDR3 nucleotides are TGTGCCACCAGTGACCCTCAGGGGGCGGGAGAGACCCAGTACTTC.

The rearrangement links TRBV27 to TRBJ2-1, with D tentatively TRBD2 (6 bases). Germline V gene data show CDR1 as MNHEY and CDR2 as SMNVEV (reference sequence). This CDR3 region has 13 residues. V was trimmed by 8 bases and J by 5 bases, leaving 13 bases between them. The CDR3 bases are TGTGCCAGCCGCTTGCGGAGGGACAATGAGCAGTTCTTC. Translating it yields CASRLRRDNEQFF.

The chain recombines TRBV12-3 or TRBV12-4 with TRBJ1-1; possible D gene TRBD1, 5 bases. The CDR3 totals 13 residues. The germline V and J ends were trimmed by 6 bases and 3 bases, with 11 bases remaining between them. CDR3 nucleotide sequence: TGTGCCAGCAGAAAACAGGATTACACTGAAGCTTTCTTT. Protein product: CASRKQDYTEAFF.

The chain joins TRBV19 to TRBJ2-2, with TRBD2 matching over 8 bases. Germline V lookup: CDR1 LNHDA, CDR2 SQIVND (reference sequence). The CDR3 runs to 17 residues. With V trimmed by 6 bases and J by 5 bases, 14 bases remained unmatched. The CDR3 DNA reads as TGTGCCAGTAGCAACCCGGGGGGGGGTCCCGGGACCGGGGAGCTGTTTTTT. This codes for CASSNPGGGPGTGELFF.

This clone was detected only a few times. The chain employs TRBV9 and TRBJ2-1; D is possibly TRBD2 (5 bases). Trimming pared 0 bases from V and 8 bases from J, leaving 24 bases between. CDR1 is SGDLS, CDR2 YYNGEE, per germline. CDR3 length: 18 amino acids. In DNA, the CDR3 is TGTGCCAGCAGCGTAGAGGCCCCATCTGCGGGCCTTATGGATGAGCAGTTCTTC. It is translated as CASSVEAPSAGLMDEQFF. The full variable domain, its missing parts supplied by reference TRBV9 and TRBJ2-1, is DSGVTQTPKHLITATGQRVTLRCSPRSGDLSVYWYQQSLDQGLQFLIQYYNGEERAKGNILERFSAQQFPDLHSELNLSSLELGDSALYFCASSVEAPSAGLMDEQFFGPGTRLTVL.

The V and J genes are TRBV6-2 or TRBV6-3 and TRBJ2-1; TRBD2 aligns across 7 bases. With 6 bases clipped from V and 2 bases from J, the junction kept 4 bases outside the gene matches. The CDR3 has 14 amino acids. The germline gives CDR1 MNHEY, CDR2 SVGEGT. The DNA for the CDR3 is TGTGCCAGCAGCCTCGGACTAGCCTACAATGAGCAGTTCTTC. Translated: CASSLGLAYNEQFF.

The V gene is TRBV7-2, the J gene TRBJ1-5; D gene ambiguous. The ends were cut back, 3 bases at V and 9 bases at J, with 9 bases in the middle. The length of the CDR3 is 12 residues. Germline CDR1 SGHTA, CDR2 FQGNSA. CDR3 sequence: CASSFDNGPQHF. The CDR3 DNA is TGTGCCAGCAGCTTTGATAACGGGCCCCAGCATTTT.

This chain joins TRBV6-5 and TRBJ1-3, with D tentatively TRBD1 (5 bases). The CDR3 spans 15 residues. Germline loops: CDR1 MNHEY, CDR2 SVGAGI. V was trimmed by 2 bases and J by 7 bases, leaving 15 bases between them. CDR3 coding DNA: TGTGCCAGCAGTTACGACTTCAGGGTACCCAACACCATATATTTT. Amino acid sequence: CASSYDFRVPNTIYF.

V usage is TRBV6-6 and J usage is TRBJ1-1; a weak D match, TRBD1 (6 bases). Per the germline V gene, CDR1 is MNHNY and CDR2 is SVGAGI (reference sequence). The CDR3 consists of 15 residues. The V gene lost 2 bases and the J gene lost 5 bases, with 15 bases spanning the gap. DNA of the CDR3: TGTGCCAGCAGTTACATGGGGGCTCTGGGAACTGAAGCTTTCTTT. This gives the protein CASSYMGALGTEAFF.

The chain is built from TRBV10-3 and TRBJ2-2, with 7 bases fitting TRBD1. Trimming removed 11 bases from V and 3 bases from J; junction bases left unmatched: 6. Germline loops: CDR1 ENHRY, CDR2 SYGVKD. The CDR3 has 13 residues. CDR3: CASGTADTGELFF. Written as DNA, the CDR3 is TGTGCCTCCGGGACAGCGGACACCGGGGAGCTGTTTTTT.

This clone was observed a single time. The V call is TRBV9, the J call TRBJ1-4; TRBD1 matches at 12 bases. This CDR3 is 15 amino acids long. Germline V gene lookup returns CDR1 SGDLS and CDR2 YYNGEE. Losses at the gene ends were 4 bases for V and 8 bases for J; bases not matched to a gene: 6. Written as DNA, the CDR3 is TGTGCCAGCAGCCCCAGGGGGACAGGGGGCGAAAAACTGTTTTTT. It codes for CASSPRGTGGEKLFF. Supplemented by reference TRBV9 and TRBJ1-4, the full variable domain reads DSGVTQTPKHLITATGQRVTLRCSPRSGDLSVYWYQQSLDQGLQFLIQYYNGEERAKGNILERFSAQQFPDLHSELNLSSLELGDSALYFCASSPRGTGGEKLFFGSGTQLSVL.

This chain connects TRBV11-3 to TRBJ1-1; D gene unclear. V lost 3 bases, J lost 7 bases, and 12 bases lay in between. The length of the CDR3 is 13 residues. Germline-derived CDR1 and CDR2 are SGHNT and YENEEA. CDR3 sequence: CASSFSSASEAFF. CDR3 bases: TGTGCCAGCAGCTTTTCCTCGGCTAGTGAAGCTTTCTTT.